This T cell receptor beta chain was documented in a study of T cell responses to AZD1222 COVID-19 vaccine. Whole-study results and caveats: Clonal diversity was possibly underestimated, and white British individuals and females predominated among donors. The CD4 TCRs associated with vaccination extended across spike and predominated at 160-218 and 743-854. Researchers took repertoire samples only after the peak T cell response had come.

The CDR3 totals 15 residues. Germline assignment: CDR1 SEHNR and CDR2 FQNEAQ (reference sequence). V was clipped by 1 base and J by 1 base; unmatched bases: 2. This clone was counted only a few times. Its antigen is undetermined. The protocol was immunoSEQ multiplex PCR, while the TCRdb copy is restricted to in-frame clones and leaves out a portion. The repertoire holds 200,000 to 250,000 clones, around 94% seen once, with around 1.8% in the top ten. Sequences were derived from peripheral blood, sampled 28 days after the second dose of the MenACWY control vaccine. V and J are TRBV7-9 and TRBJ2-3; 7 positions match TRBD2. This sequence originates from an adult who received the MenACWY meningococcal vaccine as a control. DNA for the CDR3: TGTGCCAGCAGCTTAGTGGCGGGGGGCACAGATACGCAGTATTTT. This translates into CASSLVAGGTDTQYF.